In this sample, the clone carrying this T cell receptor (beta chain) turned up a few times. What it binds is not known. TCRdb redid the calling of the RT-PCR reads with MiXCR, one entry per CDR3 protein. The profile shows some 500,000 distinct CDR3 sequences, 16% of them singletons. The data originate from a study of response to subunit inactivated influenza vaccine. The study, taken as a whole, reports: After each seasonal influenza vaccination, few new T cells are recruited, the authors suggested.

Germline values: CDR1 LGHNA, CDR2 YNFKEQ. J gave up 3 bases and V 4 bases, and 8 bases lay outside the gene matches. The CDR3 sequence is 15 residues long. This chain links TRBV4-2 with TRBJ2-5, with 7 bases aligning to TRBD1. This clonotype was obtained from a man in his fifties or sixties who received an inactivated influenza vaccine. The specimen comprised CD4+ T cells sorted from PBMCs, sampled approximately 25 months after vaccination. CDR3 amino acids: CASSPMTGIEETQYF. The CDR3 DNA reads TGTGCCAGCAGCCCTATGACAGGGATAGAAGAGACCCAGTACTTC.